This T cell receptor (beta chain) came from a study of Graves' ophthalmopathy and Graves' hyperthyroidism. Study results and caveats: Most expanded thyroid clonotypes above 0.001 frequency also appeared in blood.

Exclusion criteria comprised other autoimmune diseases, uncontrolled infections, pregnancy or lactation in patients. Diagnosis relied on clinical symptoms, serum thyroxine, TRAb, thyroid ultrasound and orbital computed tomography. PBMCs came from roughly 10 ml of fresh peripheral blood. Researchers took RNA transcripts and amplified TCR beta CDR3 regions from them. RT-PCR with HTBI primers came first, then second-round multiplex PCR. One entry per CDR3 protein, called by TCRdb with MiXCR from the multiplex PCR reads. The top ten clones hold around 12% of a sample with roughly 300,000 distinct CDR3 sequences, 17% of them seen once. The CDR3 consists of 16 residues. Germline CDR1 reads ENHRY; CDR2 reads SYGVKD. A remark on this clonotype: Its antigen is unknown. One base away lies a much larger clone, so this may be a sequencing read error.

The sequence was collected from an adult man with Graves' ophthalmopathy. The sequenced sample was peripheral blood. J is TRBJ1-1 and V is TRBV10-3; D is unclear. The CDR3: CAISESTQWMNSEAFF. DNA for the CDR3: TGTGCCATCAGTGAGTCGACTCAGTGGATGAACTCTGAAGCTTTCTTT.